The TCR beta chain under discussion was sequenced for a study of T-cell reconstitution after alpha-beta-depleted transplantation in children. Findings of the study overall: T-cell counts and diversity at one year following transplant were attributed mainly to newly produced T cells. Certain patients had high TCRbeta diversity at day 60, and it came from recipient T cells and thymic progenitors that survived. Reportedly, roughly two months post-transplant, alpha-beta T cells arose from several hundred expanded graft clones.

As regards this clonotype: Its specificity is unknown.

It was with unique molecular identifiers that the TCRbeta library was prepared. A single record per CDR3 protein comes from TCRdb applying MiXCR to the PCR reads. The table records about 300,000 distinct CDR3 sequences, 6.5% to 9% of them present only once. Germline V gene data show CDR1 as SGHTA and CDR2 as FQGNSA. This CDR3 is 15 amino acids long. V dropped 5 bases and J dropped 6; count of bases not matched to a gene: 12. The sequence came from a female patient between 2 and 15 years old who had a stem cell transplant for Fanconi anemia, so the T cells may come from the graft donor. The chain links TRBV7-2 to TRBJ1-2, with 7 bases that match TRBD1. The material was peripheral blood, obtained 360 days after TCRalphabeta/CD19-depleted stem cell transplant. The CDR3 DNA reads as TGTGCCAGCAGCCGACAGACAGGGAACGGGGATGGCTACACCTTC. Translating it yields CASSRQTGNGDGYTF.